The next 30 T cell receptor beta chains were all read from a single sample in a study of technical replicates of blood from several donors. TCRdb's copy holds only in-frame clones and misses some; the assay was immunoSEQ multiplex PCR. Among about 54,000 clones, roughly 94% were seen once, and the ten largest hold around 0.2%. The sample taken for sequencing was T cells isolated from PBMCs. The receptors shown here come from a human donor in good health.

The V and J genes are TRBV29-1 and TRBJ1-2; D gene ambiguous. CDR1 and CDR2 (germline): SQVTM, ANQGSEA. CDR3 length equals 9 residues. Between the trimmed V and J ends, which lost 5 bases and 8 bases, there was a span of 6 bases. Here the CDR3 DNA reads TGCAGCGTTTCGGAGGGCTACACCTTC. It specifies CSVSEGYTF.

The V call is TRBV28, the J call TRBJ2-1; 8 positions agree with TRBD2. Per germline, CDR1 MDHEN and CDR2 SYDVKM. The junction had 4 bases not matched to a gene; V was cut back by 9 bases and J by 0 bases. The CDR3 spans 14 residues. The CDR3 DNA sequence: TGTGCCAGTGAGAGCGGGAGCTCCTACAATGAGCAGTTCTTC. Protein product: CASESGSSYNEQFF.

The rearrangement uses TRBV7-9 and TRBJ2-5; 7 bases align to TRBD2. Unmatched junction bases numbered 8, after V lost 5 bases and J lost 2 bases. Germline V lookup: CDR1 SEHNR, CDR2 FQNEAQ (reference sequence). This CDR3 is built from 15 residues. CDR3: CASSQDGRGQETQYF. CDR3 DNA sequence: TGTGCCAGCAGCCAGGACGGGCGGGGGCAAGAGACCCAGTACTTC. Complete variable domain (other parts from reference TRBV7-9 and TRBJ2-5): DTGVSQNPRHKITKRGQNVTFRCDPISEHNRLYWYRQTLGQGPEFLTYFQNEAQLEKSRLLSDRFSAERPKGSFSTLEIQRTEQGDSAMYLCASSQDGRGQETQYFGPGTRLLVL.

In DNA form, the CDR3 reads TGCGCCAGCAGCTTGGCTGACGGGGACTACGAGCAGTACTTC. Translating it yields CASSLADGDYEQYF. The genes are TRBV5-1 and TRBJ2-7; D is possibly TRBD2 (5 bases). Germline V lookup: CDR1 SGHRS, CDR2 YFSETQ. V lost 0 bases, J lost 3 bases, and 10 bases lay in between. The CDR3 spans 14 residues.

The rearrangement links TRBV28 to TRBJ2-1; D is ambiguous. This CDR3 has 16 amino acids. Germline V gene lookup returns CDR1 MDHEN and CDR2 SYDVKM. V lost 3 bases to trimming and J lost 6 bases, with 18 bases between them. This CDR3 is CASSFMFNPSSNEQFF. DNA of the CDR3: TGTGCCAGCAGTTTCATGTTCAATCCTAGTTCCAATGAGCAGTTCTTC.

The rearrangement joins TRBV9 to TRBJ2-4; perhaps TRBD1 as D (5 bases). This CDR3 has 13 residues. Germline-derived CDR1 and CDR2 are SGDLS and YYNGEE. Deletions cut 0 bases from V and 9 bases from J, with 10 bases between. The CDR3 is CASSVEGKGIQYF. In nucleotides, the CDR3 is TGTGCCAGCAGCGTAGAGGGGAAAGGCATTCAGTACTTC.

This chain uses TRBV13 with TRBJ2-1; 8 bases agree with TRBD1. CDR3 length: 13 residues. CDR1 and CDR2 from the germline V gene are PRHDT and FYEKMQ (reference sequence). Losses at the gene ends were 1 base for V and 10 bases for J; bases not matched to a gene: 3. The CDR3 sequence: CASSLEGTGEQFF. The CDR3 DNA follows: TGTGCCAGCAGCTTAGAGGGGACAGGAGAGCAGTTCTTC.

V gene TRBV11-3 combines with J gene TRBJ2-3; D is perhaps TRBD1 (5 bases). The CDR3 is made up of 12 amino acids. Trimming shortened V by 5 bases and J by 5 bases, and 8 bases separated the two germline ends. Germline-derived CDR1 and CDR2 are SGHNT and YENEEA. For the CDR3, the DNA is TGTGCCAGCAGCAAACAGGAAGATACGCAGTATTTT. Translating gives CASSKQEDTQYF.

V is TRBV7-9 and J is TRBJ2-1; 8 bases are a match to TRBD1. The CDR3 has 14 residues. V lost 6 bases and J lost 9; bases outside the gene matches: 10. In germline, CDR1 is SEHNR, CDR2 FQNEAQ (reference sequence). CDR3 DNA: TGTGCCAGCAGGCTGGACAGGGAACTACCTGAGCAGTTCTTC. Translated: CASRLDRELPEQFF.

The chain links TRBV5-4 to TRBJ2-2; 7 bases agree with TRBD1. The V gene's germline CDR1 is SGHNT and CDR2 YYREEE (reference sequence). Trimming cost V 4 bases and J 1 base; bases outside gene matches: 4. CDR3 size: 15 residues. CDR3 residues: CASSGQVQNTGELFF. The CDR3 DNA reads as TGTGCCAGCAGCGGACAGGTTCAGAACACCGGGGAGCTGTTTTTT.

The V and J genes are TRBV29-1 and TRBJ2-7; 9 bases are a match to TRBD1. The CDR3 is 14 residues long. After removal of 6 bases from V and 6 bases from J, the junction contained 12 bases not matched to a gene. Germline CDR1 is SQVTM and CDR2 is ANQGSEA. The CDR3 loop reads CSVATGGAMGEQYF. The CDR3 bases are TGCAGCGTAGCCACAGGGGGCGCAATGGGCGAGCAGTACTTC.

The CDR3 is CASSVADLANREAFF. The DNA for the CDR3 is TGTGCCAGCAGCGTAGCTGATCTAGCAAATCGGGAAGCTTTCTTT. This chain joins TRBV9 and TRBJ1-1; D not resolved. The V and J ends lost 0 bases and 8 bases respectively, with 17 bases between them. The V gene's germline CDR1 is SGDLS and CDR2 YYNGEE. The CDR3 is made up of 15 amino acids.

The V gene is TRBV7-8, the J gene TRBJ2-7; 8 bases map to TRBD1. The CDR3 is 16 amino acids. V trimming: 1 base; J trimming: 4 bases; junction bases outside the gene matches: 9. Germline V CDR1 and CDR2: SGHVS, FQNEAQ. CDR3 region: CASSLESGQVSYEQYF. CDR3 in DNA: TGTGCCAGCAGCTTAGAATCGGGACAGGTCTCTTACGAGCAGTACTTC. The entire variable domain, with the rest obtained from reference TRBV7-8 and TRBJ2-7, is as follows: GAGVSQSPRYKVAKRGQDVALRCDPISGHVSLFWYQQALGQGPEFLTYFQNEAQLDKSGLPSDRFFAERPEGSVSTLKIQRTQQEDSAVYLCASSLESGQVSYEQYFGPGTRLTVT.

The V call is TRBV7-8, the J call TRBJ2-5; D perhaps matches TRBD2 (6 bases). From germline, CDR1 is SGHVS and CDR2 FQNEAQ. CDR3 length: 17 residues. The V and J ends lost 3 bases and 0 bases respectively, with 17 bases between them. The CDR3: CASSFSARRDYQETQYF. In DNA, the CDR3 is TGTGCCAGCAGCTTCAGTGCGCGGAGGGACTACCAAGAGACCCAGTACTTC.

This chain joins TRBV11-3 and TRBJ1-1, with D unclear. V dropped 3 bases and J dropped 4 bases, with 9 bases sitting between them. Germline V gene sequence: CDR1 SGHNT, CDR2 YENEEA. The CDR3 totals 13 residues. The CDR3 reads CASSLRISTEAFF. Here the CDR3 DNA reads TGTGCCAGCAGCTTGCGGATCAGCACTGAAGCTTTCTTT.

The chain combines TRBV10-1 with TRBJ2-1, with TRBD2 identical over 13 bases. This CDR3 has 17 amino acids. Trimming cost V 5 bases and J 7 bases; bases outside gene matches: 11. Germline V gene data show CDR1 as WNHNN and CDR2 as SYGVQD (reference sequence). Here the CDR3 DNA reads TGCGCCAGCAGTTCCGGGACTAGCGGGACACTTTGGAATGAGCAGTTCTTC. Amino acid sequence: CASSSGTSGTLWNEQFF.

This clone has just one count. The genes are TRBV6-5 and TRBJ2-7, with 11 bases that match TRBD1. The CDR3 is 15 amino acids. Germline assignment: CDR1 MNHEY and CDR2 SVGAGI. Trimming at V came to 6 bases and at J to 3 bases, leaving 7 bases not matched to a gene. In DNA form, the CDR3 reads TGTGCCAGCAGCCTCCCGGGACAGGGGGTCTACGAGCAGTACTTC. This translates into CASSLPGQGVYEQYF.

This CDR3 reads CATSRDTGTGDYGYTF. The CDR3 coding sequence is TGTGCCACCAGCAGAGACACCGGCACAGGGGACTATGGCTACACCTTC. This chain links TRBV15 with TRBJ1-2; TRBD1 matches at 7 bases. The CDR3 covers 16 residues. After removal of 0 bases from V and 3 bases from J, the junction contained 7 bases not matched to a gene. Germline CDR1 is LNHNV and CDR2 is YYDKDF (reference sequence).

This clone occurred once. The chain carries TRBV15 and TRBJ2-5; 10 bases agree with TRBD1. CDR1 and CDR2 from the germline V gene are LNHNV and YYDKDF (reference sequence). CDR3 length: 17 amino acids. J gave up 4 bases and V 2 bases, and 10 bases lay outside the gene matches. The CDR3 loop reads CATSRKRTGGNRETQYF. DNA of the CDR3: TGTGCCACCAGCAGAAAAAGGACAGGGGGAAATAGAGAGACCCAGTACTTC. The full variable domain, with the rest looked up from reference TRBV15 and TRBJ2-5, is DAMVIQNPRYQVTQFGKPVTLSCSQTLNHNVMYWYQQKSSQAPKLLFHYYDKDFNNEADTPDNFQSRRPNTSFCFLDIRSPGLGDTAMYLCATSRKRTGGNRETQYFGPGTRLLVL.

V is TRBV7-2 and J is TRBJ2-5; no firm D call. The CDR3 consists of 17 residues. Trimming stripped 1 base from V and 4 bases from J, with 19 bases between. In germline, CDR1 is SGHTA, CDR2 FQGNSA. CDR3 sequence: CASSLGDLIPDVETQYF. Here the CDR3 DNA reads TGTGCCAGCAGCTTAGGAGACTTAATCCCCGACGTAGAGACCCAGTACTTC.

The V gene is TRBV15, the J gene TRBJ2-4, with D possibly TRBD2 on 6 matching bases. Trimming removed 5 bases from V and 7 bases from J, with 15 bases in between. This CDR3 region has 14 residues. Germline values: CDR1 LNHNV, CDR2 YYDKDF (reference sequence). CDR3 loop: CATSFGGLGNIQYF. Here the CDR3 DNA reads TGTGCCACCAGCTTCGGGGGTTTGGGGAACATTCAGTACTTC. Supplemented by reference TRBV15 and TRBJ2-4, the full variable domain reads DAMVIQNPRYQVTQFGKPVTLSCSQTLNHNVMYWYQQKSSQAPKLLFHYYDKDFNNEADTPDNFQSRRPNTSFCFLDIRSPGLGDTAMYLCATSFGGLGNIQYFGAGTRLSVL.

The chain employs TRBV11-2 and TRBJ2-1, with D perhaps TRBD1 (5 bases). This CDR3 region has 13 residues. V gave up 1 base and J gave up 9 bases, with 10 bases separating them. Germline V gene data show CDR1 as SGHAT and CDR2 as FQNNGV. The CDR3 bases are TGTGCCAGCAGCTTAGGAGTTCAGGGTGAGCAGTTCTTC. Translation: CASSLGVQGEQFF.

This clone was observed once. CDR3: CASSLSAGFTDTQYF. DNA for the CDR3: TGCGCCAGCAGCTTGTCGGCGGGGTTCACAGATACGCAGTATTTT. The genes are TRBV5-1 and TRBJ2-3; weak D call: TRBD2 (6 bases). This CDR3 spans 15 amino acids. Germline V gives CDR1 SGHRS, CDR2 YFSETQ. V gave up 1 base and J gave up 2 bases, with 11 bases separating them. Complete variable domain (other parts from reference TRBV5-1 and TRBJ2-3): KAGVTQTPRYLIKTRGQQVTLSCSPISGHRSVSWYQQTPGQGLQFLFEYFSETQRNKGNFPGRFSGRQFSNSRSEMNVSTLELGDSALYLCASSLSAGFTDTQYFGPGTRLTVL.

The chain is built from TRBV10-2 and TRBJ1-5; D is perhaps TRBD1 (5 bases). The ends were cut back, 7 bases at V and 3 bases at J, with 13 bases in the middle. CDR1 and CDR2 (germline): WSHSY, SAAADI. The CDR3 is made up of 14 amino acids. Here the CDR3 reads CASIIDRFNQPQHF. The CDR3 nucleotides are TGCGCCAGCATTATAGACAGATTCAATCAGCCCCAGCATTTT.

The chain combines TRBV29-1 with TRBJ2-1, with D possibly matching TRBD1 (6 bases). The CDR3 runs to 10 residues. Trimming pared 6 bases from V and 10 bases from J, leaving 10 bases between. CDR1 is SQVTM and CDR2 is ANQGSEA in the germline V gene. CDR3 sequence reads: CSVIGQEQFF. CDR3 DNA: TGCAGCGTAATTGGACAGGAGCAGTTCTTC.

This CDR3 is CASSESIKPVGGEQFF. The CDR3 coding sequence is TGCGCCAGCAGTGAGTCGATCAAACCCGTAGGAGGTGAGCAGTTCTTC. This chain uses TRBV10-1 with TRBJ2-1; TRBD2 might be the D (5 bases). The germline gives CDR1 WNHNN, CDR2 SYGVQD (reference sequence). This CDR3 spans 16 amino acids. Trimming removed 0 bases at V and 9 bases at J, with 18 bases between.

A note on this clone: This specimen includes other DNA sequences encoding the same CDR3. This chain uses TRBV7-9 with TRBJ1-5, with TRBD1 identical over 8 bases. The CDR3 spans 14 residues. The V segment lost 3 bases and the J segment 2 bases; nucleotides outside the gene matches: 0. Germline V gene lookup returns CDR1 SEHNR and CDR2 FQNEAQ (reference sequence). The CDR3 nucleotides are TGTGCCAGCAGCTTGACAGGGGGCAATCAGCCCCAGCATTTT. Translating it yields CASSLTGGNQPQHF.

The chain couples TRBV28 to TRBJ2-7; 9 bases match TRBD1. The germline V gene encodes CDR1 MDHEN and CDR2 SYDVKM. This CDR3 spans 21 amino acids. Unmatched junction bases numbered 22, after V lost 2 bases and J lost 2 bases. This CDR3 reads CASSLGGWRGQGKPYPYEQYF. CDR3 DNA: TGTGCCAGCAGTTTAGGGGGTTGGAGGGGACAGGGTAAGCCTTACCCCTACGAGCAGTACTTC.

The chain recombines TRBV15 with TRBJ2-1, with TRBD2 identical over 7 bases. This CDR3 comprises 13 residues. V lost 7 bases, J lost 9 bases, and 9 bases stayed unmatched. Germline V gene data show CDR1 as LNHNV and CDR2 as YYDKDF (reference sequence). CDR3 sequence (DNA): TGTGCCACCACAGTCAGCGGGGAGGGTGAGCAGTTCTTC. It specifies CATTVSGEGEQFF.

V gene TRBV5-1 combines with J gene TRBJ2-1; weak D call: TRBD1 (6 bases). Germline V gives CDR1 SGHRS, CDR2 YFSETQ. Trimming took off 0 bases at V and 8 bases at J, with 15 bases between the two ends. The CDR3 has 15 amino acids. The CDR3 nucleotides read TGCGCCAGCAGCTTGGACAGGGCACTCGGAGATGAGCAGTTCTTC. Amino acid sequence: CASSLDRALGDEQFF.